This is a list of T cell receptor beta chains from one sample in a study of molecular identifiers for immune sequencing clone quantification. TCRdb ran MiXCR on the PCR reads and lists one entry per CDR3 protein. The sample holds roughly 630,000 distinct CDR3 sequences; around 25% are singletons and the top ten take about 0.73%. The sample comprised naive CD8+ T cells from blood, with Jurkat cell RNA spiked in. These TCRs come from a human donor in good health. Some libraries in this study had Jurkat cell RNA spiked in. Each CDR3 is given without its conserved first and last residue.

J,V,length,CDR3
TRBJ1-1,TRBV27,12,ASSATGERTEAF
TRBJ2-2,TRBV7-9,12,ASRLPPPPGELF
TRBJ2-1,TRBV7-2,14,ASSLEAGSSYNEQF
TRBJ2-1,TRBV7-9,13,ASSSGGISYNEQF
TRBJ2-7,TRBV4-3,12,ASSPGFGQYEQY
TRBJ1-1,TRBV5-1,13,ASSLGTAGYTEAF
TRBJ2-2,TRBV19,11,AIGTGVTGELF
TRBJ2-3,TRBV6-6,11,ASSLGPRDTQY
TRBJ2-7,TRBV4-3,14,ASSQDTSGQYYEQY
TRBJ2-7,TRBV19,15,ASSIASGGRRAYEQY
TRBJ1-1,TRBV28,12,ASMFRGGFTEAF
TRBJ2-1,TRBV29-1,14,SVLQTSGRGYNEQF
TRBJ2-1,TRBV5-1,14,ASSWVGQGLYNEQF
TRBJ1-2,TRBV28,13,ASSPYQGAGYGYT
TRBJ2-7,TRBV28,12,ASSPQGGSYEQY
TRBJ2-1,TRBV5-1,17,ASSPGLAGLPSSYNKQF
TRBJ2-7,TRBV27,14,ASCTKTSGRAREQY
TRBJ2-1,TRBV27,14,ASSWLAGGSYNEQF
TRBJ2-7,TRBV2,11,ASRETNSYEQY
TRBJ1-2,TRBV10-2,14,ASSESRDRVSYGYT
TRBJ1-1,TRBV6-2/TRBV6-3,14,ASSYRDRVLSPEAF
TRBJ1-5,TRBV4-2,18,ASSQGGQGPILNSNQPQH
TRBJ1-4,TRBV6-6,13,ASSPHSLTNEKLF
TRBJ2-1,TRBV3-1,14,ASSQGTSGGYYEQF
TRBJ2-1,TRBV24-1,13,ATSVGGPLGNEQF
TRBJ2-7,TRBV4-2,15,ASSQGSSAGGLYEQY
TRBJ2-7,TRBV10-3,15,AISESVPGAVAHEQY
TRBJ2-3,TRBV10-3,18,ATSDPDLAGGVTSTDTQY
TRBJ1-5,TRBV19,13,ASSIGDSPWGTQH
TRBJ1-1,TRBV13,12,ASSVQGADTEAF
TRBJ2-7,TRBV6-1,11,ASLDRTSYEQY
TRBJ2-7,TRBV19,12,ASSIGWSSYEQY
TRBJ2-2,TRBV27,11,ASSTLLPGELF
TRBJ2-7,TRBV27,13,ASSATGGGTYEQY
TRBJ1-3,TRBV19,16,ASSTGTGIFSSGNTIY
TRBJ2-5,TRBV6-5,14,ASSKLAGGYQETQC
TRBJ2-7,TRBV15,14,ATSTPTGQSSYEQY
TRBJ2-2,TRBV6-6,15,ASSYPRAGLNTGELF
TRBJ2-1,TRBV13,14,ASSNLMEAEGGEQF
TRBJ2-6,TRBV20-1,12,SAMTGDGANVLT
TRBJ1-6,TRBV20-1,14,SARDMAGPNNSPLH
TRBJ2-1,TRBV11-2,9,ASSLNYEQF
TRBJ2-7,TRBV10-3,12,AISESAGGHEQY
TRBJ1-1,TRBV29-1,13,SVVKMGNGMGEAF
TRBJ2-5,TRBV7-3,10,ASCPGDETQY
TRBJ1-5,TRBV7-9,11,ASRGAGNQPQH